The source of this T cell receptor (beta chain) is a study of blood T cell repertoires in COVID-19. Overall study context: Samples of COVID-19 (acute and convalescent) were obtained from the United States, Italy and Spain. The analysed material was cDNA or gDNA that came from T cells, B-cell-depleted T cells, or PBMCs.

Original processing methods: Nucleated cell counts were estimated from reference gene primer amplification. Method: immunoSEQ multiplex PCR; TCRdb's copy keeps in-frame clones and lacks some. The V and J calls and clone size are taken from that table; D and trimming were inferred from the DNA. This sample has around 250,000 clones; 86% occur once, and the top ten carry approximately 6.2%. The sample consisted of peripheral blood. The sequence came from a man in his 60s with acute or convalescent COVID-19.

The CDR3 sequence: CATSDTTGAGVAEAFF. Here the CDR3 DNA reads TGTGCCACCAGTGACACGACAGGGGCCGGGGTCGCTGAAGCTTTCTTT. V gene TRBV24-1 combines with J gene TRBJ1-1; the match to TRBD1 covers 8 bases. The CDR3 sequence is 16 residues long. Germline V lookup: CDR1 KGHDR, CDR2 SFDVKD. Trimming took 4 bases from V and 6 from J; bases not matched to a gene: 12.